These 2 T cell receptor beta chains were sequenced from one sample in a study of PD-1 blockade in classical Hodgkin lymphoma. Using immunoSEQ multiplex PCR, the repertoire was profiled, and TCRdb retains in-frame clones only, with some absent. Of 15,000 or so clones listed, about 60% are singletons. No patient escaped relapse after autologous stem cell transplantation, and brentuximab vedotin exposure varied. Here the sequenced sample was peripheral blood mononuclear cells (PBMCs), taken at baseline. These receptors came from a human donor with classical Hodgkin lymphoma.

The sample holds one count of this clone. V is TRBV11-2 and J is TRBJ2-7, with 11 bases aligning to TRBD2. The V gene's germline CDR1 is SGHAT and CDR2 FQNNGV. This CDR3 comprises 15 residues. Unmatched junction bases numbered 3, after V lost 2 bases and J lost 3 bases. CDR3 nucleotides: TGTGCCAGCAGCTTAACTAGCGGGAGAGGCTACGAGCAGTACTTC. Its protein is CASSLTSGRGYEQYF.

The chain joins TRBV5-1 to TRBJ2-1, with 13 bases fitting TRBD2. Per the germline V gene, CDR1 is SGHRS and CDR2 is YFSETQ. This CDR3 has 15 residues. V shed 2 bases and J 7 bases; nucleotides not matched to a gene: 3. CDR3 sequence reads: CASSFTSGRDNEQFF. In nucleotides, the CDR3 is TGCGCCAGCAGCTTCACTAGCGGGAGGGATAATGAGCAGTTCTTC.